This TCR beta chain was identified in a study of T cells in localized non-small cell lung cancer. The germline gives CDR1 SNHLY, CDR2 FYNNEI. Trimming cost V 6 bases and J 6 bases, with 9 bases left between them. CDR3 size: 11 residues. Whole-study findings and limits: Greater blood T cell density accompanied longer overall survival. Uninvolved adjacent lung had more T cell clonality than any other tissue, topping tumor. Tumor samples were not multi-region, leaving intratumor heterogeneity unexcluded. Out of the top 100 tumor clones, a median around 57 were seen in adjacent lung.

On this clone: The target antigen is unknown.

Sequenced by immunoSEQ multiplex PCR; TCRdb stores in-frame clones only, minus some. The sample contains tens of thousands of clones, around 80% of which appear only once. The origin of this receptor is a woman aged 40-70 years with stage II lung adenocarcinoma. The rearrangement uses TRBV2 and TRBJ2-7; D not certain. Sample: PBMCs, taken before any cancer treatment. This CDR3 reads CASSPLGEQYF. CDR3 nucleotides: TGTGCCAGCAGCCCCCTCGGCGAGCAGTACTTC.